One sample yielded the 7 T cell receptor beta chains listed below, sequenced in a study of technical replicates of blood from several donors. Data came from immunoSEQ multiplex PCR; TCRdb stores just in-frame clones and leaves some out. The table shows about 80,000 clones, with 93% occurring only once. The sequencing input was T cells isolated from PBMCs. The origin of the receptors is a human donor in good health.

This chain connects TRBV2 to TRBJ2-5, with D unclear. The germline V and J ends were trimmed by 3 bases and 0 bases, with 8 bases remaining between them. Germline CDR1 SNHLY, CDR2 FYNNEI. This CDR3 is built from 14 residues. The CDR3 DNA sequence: TGTGCCAGCAGTGATTTCGTAAACCAAGAGACCCAGTACTTC. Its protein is CASSDFVNQETQYF. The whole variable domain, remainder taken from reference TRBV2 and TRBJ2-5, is EPEVTQTPSHQVTQMGQEVILRCVPISNHLYFYWYRQILGQKVEFLVSFYNNEISEKSEIFDDQFSVERPDGSNFTLKIRSTKLEDSAMYFCASSDFVNQETQYFGPGTRLLVL.

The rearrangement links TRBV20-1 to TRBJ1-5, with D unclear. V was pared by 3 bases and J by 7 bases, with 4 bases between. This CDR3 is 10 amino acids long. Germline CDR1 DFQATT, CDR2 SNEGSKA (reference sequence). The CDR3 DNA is TGCAGTGCTAGTGAGCAGCCCCAGCATTTT. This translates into CSASEQPQHF.

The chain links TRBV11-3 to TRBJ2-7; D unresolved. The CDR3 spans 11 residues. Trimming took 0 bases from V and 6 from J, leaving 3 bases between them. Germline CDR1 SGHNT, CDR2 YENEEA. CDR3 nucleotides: TGTGCCAGCAGCTTAGACGGCGAGCAGTACTTC. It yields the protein CASSLDGEQYF.

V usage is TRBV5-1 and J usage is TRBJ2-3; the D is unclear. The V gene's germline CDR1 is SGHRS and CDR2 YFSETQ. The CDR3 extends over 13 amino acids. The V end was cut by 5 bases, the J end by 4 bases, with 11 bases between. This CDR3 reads CASSLRYADTQYF. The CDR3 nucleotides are TGCGCCAGCAGTTTACGGTATGCAGATACGCAGTATTTT.

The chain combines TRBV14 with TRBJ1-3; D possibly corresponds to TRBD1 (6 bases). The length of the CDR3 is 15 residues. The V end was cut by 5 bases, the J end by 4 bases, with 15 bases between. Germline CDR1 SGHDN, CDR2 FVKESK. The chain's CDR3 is CASSFTGLRGNTIYF. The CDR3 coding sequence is TGTGCCAGCAGCTTTACAGGGCTCAGAGGAAACACCATATATTTT.

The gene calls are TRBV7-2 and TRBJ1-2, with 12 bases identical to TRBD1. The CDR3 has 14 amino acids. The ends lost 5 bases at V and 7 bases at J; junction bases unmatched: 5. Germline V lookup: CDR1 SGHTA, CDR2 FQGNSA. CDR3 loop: CASSVGTGGPGYTF. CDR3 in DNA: TGTGCCAGCAGCGTCGGGACAGGGGGCCCTGGCTACACCTTC.

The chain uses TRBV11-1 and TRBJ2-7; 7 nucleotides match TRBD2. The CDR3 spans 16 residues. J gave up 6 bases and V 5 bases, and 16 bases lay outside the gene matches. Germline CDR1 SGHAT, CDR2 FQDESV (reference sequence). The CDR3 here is CASSPEAGTGGIEQYF. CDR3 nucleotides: TGTGCCAGCAGCCCGGAGGCCGGGACGGGGGGAATCGAGCAGTACTTC.